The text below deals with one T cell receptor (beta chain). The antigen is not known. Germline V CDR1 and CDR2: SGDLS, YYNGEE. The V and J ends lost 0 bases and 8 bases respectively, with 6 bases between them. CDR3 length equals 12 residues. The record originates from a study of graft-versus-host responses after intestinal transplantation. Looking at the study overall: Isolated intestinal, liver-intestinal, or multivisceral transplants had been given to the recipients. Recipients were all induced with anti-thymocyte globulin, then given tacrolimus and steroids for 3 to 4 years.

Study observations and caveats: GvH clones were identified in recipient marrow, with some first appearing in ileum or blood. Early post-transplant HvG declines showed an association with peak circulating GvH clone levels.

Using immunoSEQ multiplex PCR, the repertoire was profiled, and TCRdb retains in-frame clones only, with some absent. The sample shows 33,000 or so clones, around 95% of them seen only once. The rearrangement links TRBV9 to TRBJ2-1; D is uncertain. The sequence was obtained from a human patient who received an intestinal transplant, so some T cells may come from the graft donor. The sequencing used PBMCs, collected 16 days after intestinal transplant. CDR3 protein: CASSVVRDEQFF. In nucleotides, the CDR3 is TGTGCCAGCAGCGTAGTTAGAGATGAGCAGTTCTTC.